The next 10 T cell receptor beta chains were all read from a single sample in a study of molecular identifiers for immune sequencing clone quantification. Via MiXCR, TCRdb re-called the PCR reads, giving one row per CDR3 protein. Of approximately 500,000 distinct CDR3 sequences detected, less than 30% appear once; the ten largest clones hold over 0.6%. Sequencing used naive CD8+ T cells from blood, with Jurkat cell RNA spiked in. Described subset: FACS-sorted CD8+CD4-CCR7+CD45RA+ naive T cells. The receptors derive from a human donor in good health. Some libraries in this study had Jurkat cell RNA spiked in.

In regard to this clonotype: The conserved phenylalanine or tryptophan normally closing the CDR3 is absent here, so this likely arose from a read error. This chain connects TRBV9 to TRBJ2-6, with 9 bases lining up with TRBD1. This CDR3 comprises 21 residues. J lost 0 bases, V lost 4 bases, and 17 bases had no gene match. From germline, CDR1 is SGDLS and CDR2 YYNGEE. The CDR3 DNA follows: TGTGCCAGCAGCACGCAGACCCCAGGACAGGGGATTTCCTCTGGGGCCAACGTCCTGACTCTC. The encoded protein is CASSTQTPGQGISSGANVLTL.

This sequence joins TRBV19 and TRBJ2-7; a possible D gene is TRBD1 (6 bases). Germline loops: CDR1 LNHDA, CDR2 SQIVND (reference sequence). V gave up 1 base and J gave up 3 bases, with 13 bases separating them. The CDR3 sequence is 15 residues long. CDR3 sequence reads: CASSIGAGVGYEQYF. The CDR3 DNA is TGTGCCAGTAGTATAGGCGCAGGGGTCGGCTACGAGCAGTACTTC. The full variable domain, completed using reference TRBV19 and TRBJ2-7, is DGGITQSPKYLFRKEGQNVTLSCEQNLNHDAMYWYRQDPGQGLRLIYYSQIVNDFQKGDIAEGYSVSREKKESFPLTVTSAQKNPTAFYLCASSIGAGVGYEQYFGPGTRLTVT.

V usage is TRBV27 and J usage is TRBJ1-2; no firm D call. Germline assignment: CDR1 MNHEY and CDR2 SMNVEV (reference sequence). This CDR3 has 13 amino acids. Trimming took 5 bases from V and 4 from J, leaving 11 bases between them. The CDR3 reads CASSREVGYGYTF. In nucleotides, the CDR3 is TGTGCCAGCAGTAGGGAGGTCGGCTATGGCTACACCTTC.

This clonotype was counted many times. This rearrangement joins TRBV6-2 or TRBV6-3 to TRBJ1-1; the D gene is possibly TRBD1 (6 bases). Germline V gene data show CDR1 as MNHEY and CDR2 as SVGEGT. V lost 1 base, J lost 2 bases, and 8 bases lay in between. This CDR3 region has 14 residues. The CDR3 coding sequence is TGTGCCAGCAGTTACTACGGGGGCAACACTGAAGCTTTCTTT. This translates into CASSYYGGNTEAFF.

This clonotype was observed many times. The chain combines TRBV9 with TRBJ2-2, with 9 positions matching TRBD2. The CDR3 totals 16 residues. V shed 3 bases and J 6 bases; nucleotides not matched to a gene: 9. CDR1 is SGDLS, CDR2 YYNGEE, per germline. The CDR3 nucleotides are TGTGCCAGCAGCGCGCCGTTAGCGGGAGAGTCCGGGGAGCTGTTTTTT. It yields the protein CASSAPLAGESGELFF. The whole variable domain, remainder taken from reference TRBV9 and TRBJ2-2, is DSGVTQTPKHLITATGQRVTLRCSPRSGDLSVYWYQQSLDQGLQFLIQYYNGEERAKGNILERFSAQQFPDLHSELNLSSLELGDSALYFCASSAPLAGESGELFFGEGSRLTVL.

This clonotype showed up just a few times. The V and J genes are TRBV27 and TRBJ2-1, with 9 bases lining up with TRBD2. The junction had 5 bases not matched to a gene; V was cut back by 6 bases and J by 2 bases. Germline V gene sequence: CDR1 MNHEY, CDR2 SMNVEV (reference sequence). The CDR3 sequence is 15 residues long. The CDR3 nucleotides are TGTGCCAGCAGATTTAGCGGGGGTCCCTACAATGAGCAGTTCTTC. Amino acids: CASRFSGGPYNEQFF.

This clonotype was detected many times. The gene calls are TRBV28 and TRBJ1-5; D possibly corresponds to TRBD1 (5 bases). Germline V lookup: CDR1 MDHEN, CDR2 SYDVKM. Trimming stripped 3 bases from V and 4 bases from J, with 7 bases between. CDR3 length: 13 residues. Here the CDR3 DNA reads TGTGCCAGCAGTTTTGAGGGGAATCAGCCCCAGCATTTT. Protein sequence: CASSFEGNQPQHF.

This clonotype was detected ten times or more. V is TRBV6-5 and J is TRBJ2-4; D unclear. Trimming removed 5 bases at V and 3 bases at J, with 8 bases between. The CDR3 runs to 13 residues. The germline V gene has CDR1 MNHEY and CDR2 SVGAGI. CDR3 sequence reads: CASSEIGKNIQYF. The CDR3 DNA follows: TGTGCCAGCAGTGAGATAGGCAAAAACATTCAGTACTTC.

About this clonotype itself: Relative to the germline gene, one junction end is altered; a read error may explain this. The CDR3 DNA reads TGCGGCGTTGGTACGGGGGGCACTAATGAAAAACTGTTTTTT. This encodes CGVGTGGTNEKLFF. The rearrangement links TRBV29-1 to TRBJ1-4, with TRBD1 as a possible D gene (6 bases). This CDR3 spans 14 amino acids. Germline lookup yields CDR1 SQVTM and CDR2 ANQGSEA.

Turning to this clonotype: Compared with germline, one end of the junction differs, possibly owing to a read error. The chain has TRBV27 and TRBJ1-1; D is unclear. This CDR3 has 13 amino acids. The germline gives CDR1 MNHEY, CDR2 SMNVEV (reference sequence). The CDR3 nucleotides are TGTGCCAGAAGTTTTGCGGATAACACTGAAGCTTTCTTT. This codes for CARSFADNTEAFF.